The rows below give T cell receptor beta chains drawn from one sample of a study of cytomegalovirus exposure and HLA in healthy donors. Measured with immunoSEQ multiplex PCR; TCRdb has only the in-frame clones, and not every one. The table lists approximately 100,000 clones, around 75% of them singletons, with more than 9% in the top ten. Sample: PBMCs. Receptor source: a man aged 45-60 years in good health and CMV-seronegative. Each CDR3 is given with its conserved first and last residue. D genes are given only for firm matches. Clone size is not always given. Where it is, it says once, few, many or a class for expanded clones.

clone_size: NA
v_call: TRBV11-1
d_call: NA
j_call: TRBJ1-1
cdr3_nt: TGTGCCAGCAGCTCCACACGACCAACTATGAACACTGAAGCTTTCTTT
cdr3_aa: CASSSTRPTMNTEAFF

clone_size: NA
v_call: TRBV5-4
d_call: NA
j_call: TRBJ1-1
cdr3_nt: TGTGCCAGCAGCAGGGGGACGGAGACTGAAGCTTTCTTT
cdr3_aa: CASSRGTETEAFF

clone_size: few
v_call: TRBV2
d_call: NA
j_call: TRBJ1-4
cdr3_nt: TGTGCCAGCTTACGGGAACGCAATGAAAAACTGTTTTTT
cdr3_aa: CASLRERNEKLFF

clone_size: NA
v_call: TRBV6-1
d_call: TRBD1
j_call: TRBJ2-7
cdr3_nt: TGTGCCAGCAGCACCTCCGGGACAGGGAGTATCGAGCAGTACTTC
cdr3_aa: CASSTSGTGSIEQYF

clone_size: NA
v_call: TRBV28
d_call: NA
j_call: TRBJ1-1
cdr3_nt: TGTGCCAGCAGTTTCTCTGGACAATTTGAAGCTTTCTTT
cdr3_aa: CASSFSGQFEAFF

clone_size: NA
v_call: TRBV5-1
d_call: NA
j_call: TRBJ2-7
cdr3_nt: TGCGCCAGCAGCTTTAACAGGTACGAGCAGTACTTC
cdr3_aa: CASSFNRYEQYF

clone_size: NA
v_call: TRBV5-6
d_call: TRBD1
j_call: TRBJ2-5
cdr3_nt: TGTGCCAGCAGCTTGGGGGGGACAGGGCGGGAGACCCAGTACTTC
cdr3_aa: CASSLGGTGRETQYF

clone_size: NA
v_call: TRBV4-1
d_call: NA
j_call: TRBJ1-5
cdr3_nt: TGCGCCAGCAGCCTAAGCCCGGGTTCGAGCAATCAGCCCCAGCATTTT
cdr3_aa: CASSLSPGSSNQPQHF

clone_size: few
v_call: TRBV6-1
d_call: NA
j_call: TRBJ2-7
cdr3_nt: TGTGCCAGCAGTGAAGCCTGGACAGGAGGGATACCCTACGAGCAGTACTTC
cdr3_aa: CASSEAWTGGIPYEQYF

clone_size: NA
v_call: TRBV6-4
d_call: TRBD2
j_call: TRBJ2-1
cdr3_nt: TGTGCCAGCAGTGACTCTGAGACTAGCGGGCGCTACAATGAGCAGTTCTTC
cdr3_aa: CASSDSETSGRYNEQFF

clone_size: few
v_call: TRBV5-6
d_call: TRBD2
j_call: TRBJ2-3
cdr3_nt: TGTGCCAGCAGCTTGGCCCCTAGAAGACTAGCGGGGCTTGATACGCAGTATTTT
cdr3_aa: CASSLAPRRLAGLDTQYF

clone_size: NA
v_call: TRBV5-4
d_call: TRBD1
j_call: TRBJ2-4
cdr3_nt: TGTGCCAGCATCAAAAACCCGGGACAGACGAGCAAAAACATTCAGTACTTC
cdr3_aa: CASIKNPGQTSKNIQYF

clone_size: NA
v_call: TRBV27
d_call: NA
j_call: TRBJ2-3
cdr3_nt: TGTGCCAGCAGCCTGGGGCGGGATACGCAGTATTTT
cdr3_aa: CASSLGRDTQYF

clone_size: NA
v_call: TRBV7-3
d_call: NA
j_call: TRBJ2-1
cdr3_nt: TGTGCCAGCAGCTTAGGGGGGGAGCAGTTCTTC
cdr3_aa: CASSLGGEQFF

clone_size: NA
v_call: TRBV29-1
d_call: TRBD1
j_call: TRBJ2-2
cdr3_nt: TGCAGCGTCTCCTGGCAGGGGGCCACCGGGGAGCTGTTTTTT
cdr3_aa: CSVSWQGATGELFF

clone_size: NA
v_call: TRBV19
d_call: NA
j_call: TRBJ1-5
cdr3_nt: TGTGCCAGTAGTATTCAGGGAGGACAGCCCCAGCATTTT
cdr3_aa: CASSIQGGQPQHF

clone_size: NA
v_call: TRBV7-6
d_call: TRBD1
j_call: TRBJ2-5
cdr3_nt: TGTGCCAGCAGCTTTTCGGACAGGGGACAAGGGACCCAGTACTTC
cdr3_aa: CASSFSDRGQGTQYF

clone_size: NA
v_call: TRBV7-9
d_call: TRBD2
j_call: TRBJ2-1
cdr3_nt: TGTGCCAGCAGCTTTGGACTAGCGGGAGAGGTCAATGAGCAGTTCTTC
cdr3_aa: CASSFGLAGEVNEQFF

clone_size: few
v_call: TRBV11-3
d_call: NA
j_call: TRBJ2-1
cdr3_nt: TGTGCCAGCAGCTTCGGGGGAGAAAGGGCGGTTGAGCAGTTCTTC
cdr3_aa: CASSFGGERAVEQFF

clone_size: few
v_call: TRBV6-5
d_call: NA
j_call: TRBJ2-7
cdr3_nt: TGTGCCAGCAGTTACTTAGGGGGACCCTACGAGCAGTACTTC
cdr3_aa: CASSYLGGPYEQYF

clone_size: NA
v_call: TRBV6-6
d_call: TRBD1
j_call: TRBJ2-3
cdr3_nt: TGTGCCAACCGGGACAGTAACACAGATACGCAGTATTTT
cdr3_aa: CANRDSNTDTQYF

clone_size: NA
v_call: TRBV7-8
d_call: NA
j_call: TRBJ2-5
cdr3_nt: TGTGCCAGCAGCTTAGCCGGCCTAGCGAGGGGTGAGAAGACCCAGTACTTC
cdr3_aa: CASSLAGLARGEKTQYF

clone_size: NA
v_call: TRBV27
d_call: NA
j_call: TRBJ1-2
cdr3_nt: TGTGCCAGCAGTTTATCGAGGCGAAACTATGGCTACACCTTC
cdr3_aa: CASSLSRRNYGYTF

clone_size: NA
v_call: TRBV9
d_call: TRBD1
j_call: TRBJ1-6
cdr3_nt: TGTGCCAGCAGCGTAGATGGCAGGGGGCGTTCACCCCTCCACTTT
cdr3_aa: CASSVDGRGRSPLHF

clone_size: NA
v_call: TRBV6-5
d_call: TRBD1
j_call: TRBJ2-3
cdr3_nt: TGTGCCACCCGCAAAGGGACAGCTAGCACAGATACGCAGTATTTT
cdr3_aa: CATRKGTASTDTQYF

clone_size: NA
v_call: TRBV6-5
d_call: NA
j_call: TRBJ1-3
cdr3_nt: TGTGCCAGCAGTTACTCGGGGGCCAGCTCTGGAAACACCATATATTTT
cdr3_aa: CASSYSGASSGNTIYF

clone_size: NA
v_call: TRBV7-7
d_call: NA
j_call: TRBJ2-7
cdr3_nt: TGTGCTAGCGAGTTCCTATCCTGGTACGAGCAGTACTTC
cdr3_aa: CASEFLSWYEQYF